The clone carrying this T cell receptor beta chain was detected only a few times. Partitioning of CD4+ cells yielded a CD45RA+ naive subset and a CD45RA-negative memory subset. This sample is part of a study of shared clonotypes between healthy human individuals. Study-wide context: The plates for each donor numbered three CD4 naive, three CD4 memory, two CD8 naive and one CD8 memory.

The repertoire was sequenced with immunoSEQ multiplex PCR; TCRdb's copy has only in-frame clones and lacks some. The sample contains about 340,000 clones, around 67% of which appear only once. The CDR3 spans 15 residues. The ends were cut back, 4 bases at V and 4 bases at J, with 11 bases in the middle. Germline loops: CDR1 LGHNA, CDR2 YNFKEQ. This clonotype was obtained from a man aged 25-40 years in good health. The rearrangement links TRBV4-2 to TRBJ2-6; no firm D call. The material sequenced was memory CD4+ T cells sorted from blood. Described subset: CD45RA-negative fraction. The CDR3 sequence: CASSLRESGANVLTF. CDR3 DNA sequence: TGTGCCAGCAGCCTACGCGAGTCCGGGGCCAACGTCCTGACTTTC.